The 29 T cell receptor beta chains below come from one sample, sequenced in a study of blood T cell repertoires in COVID-19. Clones were read by immunoSEQ multiplex PCR, and TCRdb kept only the in-frame ones, dropping some. The sample lists 100,000 to 150,000 clones, 84% occurring once. Sequenced input: peripheral blood. These receptor sequences come from a man aged 55 to 70 with acute or convalescent COVID-19.

The chain couples TRBV6-5 to TRBJ1-6; 7 positions match TRBD1. In germline, CDR1 is MNHEY, CDR2 SVGAGI. This CDR3 region has 14 residues. V was clipped by 8 bases and J by 7 bases; unmatched bases: 8. The CDR3 loop reads CASSVGTENSPLHF. CDR3 DNA sequence: TGTGCCAGCTCTGTCGGGACAGAGAATTCACCCCTCCACTTT.

This rearrangement joins TRBV5-4 to TRBJ2-1; D might be TRBD1 (5 bases). Trimming stripped 2 bases from V and 7 bases from J, with 10 bases between. CDR3 size: 13 residues. Germline V lookup: CDR1 SGHNT, CDR2 YYREEE (reference sequence). In DNA, the CDR3 is TGTGCCAGCAGCTTACCAGGGCTTAATGAGCAGTTCTTC. This codes for CASSLPGLNEQFF.

The V call is TRBV27, the J call TRBJ1-2, with D perhaps TRBD1 (6 bases). The CDR3 sequence is 14 residues long. Germline CDR1 reads MNHEY; CDR2 reads SMNVEV (reference sequence). V was clipped by 5 bases and J by 4 bases, with 14 bases between them. The CDR3 DNA reads TGTGCCAGCAGTCCAAGACAGGCGGGCTATGGCTACACCTTC. This gives the protein CASSPRQAGYGYTF.

This clone was found a few times. The chain carries TRBV19 and TRBJ2-2; maybe TRBD2 (5 bases). The CDR3 spans 14 residues. V was cut by 5 bases and J by 5 bases, with 12 bases left in between. In germline, CDR1 is LNHDA, CDR2 SQIVND (reference sequence). CDR3 sequence: CASSERSYTGELFF. CDR3 bases: TGTGCCAGTAGTGAGCGGAGCTATACCGGGGAGCTGTTTTTT.

The CDR3 DNA sequence: TGCGCCAGCAGCTTGGAGTTAAACAACAATGAGCAGTTCTTC. This codes for CASSLELNNNEQFF. The chain combines TRBV5-1 with TRBJ2-1, with unresolved D. CDR1 SGHRS and CDR2 YFSETQ come from the germline V gene. Trimming cost V 0 bases and J 5 bases, with 9 bases left between them. The CDR3 length is 14 residues.

The CDR3 nucleotides read TGTGCCAGTAGTTCAACAGGGGGATTCCAGCCCCAGCATTTT. The encoded protein is CASSSTGGFQPQHF. The J gene is TRBJ1-5, the V gene TRBV19, with 8 bases that match TRBD1. Germline-derived CDR1 and CDR2 are LNHDA and SQIVND (reference sequence). The CDR3 runs 14 residues. The V segment lost 5 bases and the J segment 7 bases; nucleotides outside the gene matches: 7.

V and J are TRBV5-1 and TRBJ2-1, with TRBD2 matching 9 bases. CDR3 length: 15 residues. The V gene end was trimmed by 0 bases and the J gene end by 3 bases; junction bases not matched to a gene: 1. Looked up from germline, CDR1 is SGHRS and CDR2 is YFSETQ. The CDR3, as DNA: TGCGCCAGCAGCTTGGCTAGCGGGGACTACAATGAGCAGTTCTTC. Translated, it gives CASSLASGDYNEQFF. The whole variable domain, filled in from reference TRBV5-1 and TRBJ2-1, reads KAGVTQTPRYLIKTRGQQVTLSCSPISGHRSVSWYQQTPGQGLQFLFEYFSETQRNKGNFPGRFSGRQFSNSRSEMNVSTLELGDSALYLCASSLASGDYNEQFFGPGTRLTVL.

The chain employs TRBV4-2 and TRBJ1-1, with 8 nucleotides matching TRBD1. Trimming cost V 2 bases and J 4 bases; bases outside gene matches: 3. Germline CDR1 is LGHNA and CDR2 is YNFKEQ. There are 14 residues in the CDR3. CDR3 nucleotide sequence: TGTGCCAGCAGCCAACCAGACAGGGGCACTGAAGCTTTCTTT. This gives the protein CASSQPDRGTEAFF.

The chain uses TRBV10-1 and TRBJ2-7; D may be TRBD1 (6 bases). Germline-derived CDR1 and CDR2 are WNHNN and SYGVQD (reference sequence). The CDR3 extends over 12 amino acids. V lost 5 bases to trimming and J lost 5 bases, with 10 bases between them. DNA of the CDR3: TGCGCCAGCAGTCCACAGGGTGACGAGCAGTACTTC. Translation gives CASSPQGDEQYF.

CDR3 loop: CASSPRPTGWESDEQYF. CDR3 in DNA: TGTGCCAGCAGCCCTAGACCTACAGGGTGGGAGAGCGACGAGCAGTACTTC. The J gene is TRBJ2-7, the V gene TRBV7-6; perhaps TRBD1 as D (6 bases). The CDR3 extends over 17 amino acids. V lost 5 bases to trimming and J lost 5 bases, with 25 bases between them. Per the germline V gene, CDR1 is SGHVS and CDR2 is FNYEAQ.

V usage is TRBV5-1 and J usage is TRBJ2-5; 9 positions match TRBD1. The V and J ends lost 4 bases and 2 bases, in that order; junction bases with no gene match: 9. The CDR3 covers 16 residues. Germline CDR1 and CDR2: SGHRS and YFSETQ. As DNA, the CDR3 is TGCGCCAGCAGCCCGGGGGACAGGGTGGGGCAAGAGACCCAGTACTTC. Residues: CASSPGDRVGQETQYF.

The CDR3 loop reads CAWSTVLDGGYTGELFF. CDR3 bases: TGTGCCTGGAGTACCGTTCTGGATGGAGGGTACACCGGGGAGCTGTTTTTT. This rearrangement joins TRBV30 to TRBJ2-2, with a tentative D call TRBD2 (6 bases). The V end was cut by 2 bases, the J end by 3 bases, with 19 bases between. Germline loops: CDR1 GTSNPN, CDR2 SVGIG (reference sequence). The CDR3 has 17 residues.

V usage is TRBV24-1 and J usage is TRBJ2-1; TRBD2 aligns across 8 bases. The CDR3 loop spans 13 amino acids. Germline CDR1 and CDR2: KGHDR and SFDVKD. With 6 bases clipped from V and 9 bases from J, the junction kept 6 bases outside the gene matches. CDR3 sequence: CATSSGSPREQFF. DNA of the CDR3: TGTGCCACCAGTAGCGGGAGTCCGCGTGAGCAGTTCTTC.

This clone was seen ten or more times. The genes are TRBV6-5 and TRBJ1-2, with TRBD1 as a possible D gene (5 bases). V was trimmed by 6 bases and J by 7 bases, leaving 18 bases between them. The CDR3 extends over 14 amino acids. Germline assignment: CDR1 MNHEY and CDR2 SVGAGI. The CDR3: CASRILRETFGYTF. CDR3 DNA: TGTGCCAGCAGAATTCTCAGGGAAACGTTTGGCTACACCTTC.

The chain uses TRBV6-5 and TRBJ1-4; D gene unclear. V gave up 7 bases and J gave up 6 bases, with 18 bases separating them. Germline CDR1 is MNHEY and CDR2 is SVGAGI. The length of the CDR3 is 15 residues. CDR3 sequence (DNA): TGTGCCAGCAAAGAAAGGGCTCCCGGGGATGAAAAACTGTTTTTT. Translating gives CASKERAPGDEKLFF.

This clone occurred a few times. The chain joins TRBV5-4 to TRBJ1-6; TRBD1 agrees at 8 bases. V shed 3 bases, J shed 1 base, and the junction held 6 bases outside the gene matches. Germline CDR1 and CDR2: SGHNT and YYREEE (reference sequence). The CDR3 covers 17 residues. The CDR3 region is CASSSRTGQSYNSPLHF. DNA for the CDR3: TGTGCCAGCAGCTCTAGGACAGGGCAGTCCTATAATTCACCCCTCCACTTT.

CDR3 loop: CASRASGVTEAFF. The CDR3 nucleotides are TGTGCCAGCAGAGCGTCGGGGGTGACTGAAGCTTTCTTT. This chain links TRBV27 with TRBJ1-1, with a weak D call TRBD1 (5 bases). V was pared by 6 bases and J by 5 bases, with 13 bases between. The CDR3 covers 13 residues. The germline V gene has CDR1 MNHEY and CDR2 SMNVEV (reference sequence).

This clone occurred a few times. The gene calls are TRBV6-1 and TRBJ1-5, with D maybe TRBD1 (5 bases). V lost 0 bases and J lost 6, with 9 bases in between. CDR1 MNHNS and CDR2 SASEGT come from the germline V gene. The CDR3 length is 14 residues. CDR3 sequence (DNA): TGTGCCAGCAGTGAAGCGGCGACAGTTCAGCCCCAGCATTTT. As protein: CASSEAATVQPQHF.

This chain joins TRBV19 and TRBJ2-7; D call uncertain. Germline V gives CDR1 LNHDA, CDR2 SQIVND (reference sequence). V was shortened by 3 bases and J by 5 bases, with 14 bases between the two germline ends. The CDR3 extends over 14 amino acids. The CDR3: CASSISPGIHEQYF. The DNA of the CDR3 is TGTGCCAGTAGTATTAGTCCAGGTATCCACGAGCAGTACTTC.

V and J are TRBV6-1 and TRBJ2-5; TRBD2 agrees at 8 bases. Germline trimming cut 0 bases from V and 5 bases from J; bases unmatched to any gene: 5. This CDR3 has 15 amino acids. Germline CDR1 reads MNHNS; CDR2 reads SASEGT. The CDR3 reads CASSEARGVSETQYF. CDR3 nucleotide sequence: TGTGCCAGCAGTGAAGCGCGGGGGGTCTCGGAGACCCAGTACTTC.

CDR3 amino acids: CASSSSGQLYGYTF. CDR3 coding DNA: TGTGCCAGCAGCTCCTCCGGACAGCTTTATGGCTACACCTTC. V gene TRBV7-9 combines with J gene TRBJ1-2; D possibly corresponds to TRBD1 (6 bases). The CDR3 runs to 14 residues. Trimming stripped 4 bases from V and 5 bases from J, with 14 bases between. Germline V gene data show CDR1 as SEHNR and CDR2 as FQNEAQ (reference sequence). Supplemented by reference TRBV7-9 and TRBJ1-2, the full variable domain reads DTGVSQNPRHKITKRGQNVTFRCDPISEHNRLYWYRQTLGQGPEFLTYFQNEAQLEKSRLLSDRFSAERPKGSFSTLEIQRTEQGDSAMYLCASSSSGQLYGYTFGSGTRLTVV.

The V call is TRBV9, the J call TRBJ2-7, with TRBD2 matching 7 bases. The V gene end was trimmed by 3 bases and the J gene end by 4 bases; junction bases not matched to a gene: 10. The CDR3 is 15 residues long. Germline values: CDR1 SGDLS, CDR2 YYNGEE. For the CDR3, the DNA is TGTGCCAGCAGCGCTCTAGGGGAGGGGCCATACGAGCAGTACTTC. Residues: CASSALGEGPYEQYF.

This chain joins TRBV7-3 and TRBJ2-3; 8 nucleotides line up with TRBD2. Looked up from germline, CDR1 is SGHTA and CDR2 is FQGTGA. The CDR3 is 14 residues long. After removal of 7 bases from V and 0 bases from J, the junction contained 3 bases not matched to a gene. The CDR3 sequence: CASKSSGSTDTQYF. CDR3 in DNA: TGTGCCAGCAAATCTAGCGGGAGCACAGATACGCAGTATTTT.

The V and J genes are TRBV10-3 and TRBJ2-3; the match to TRBD1 covers 9 bases. Germline assignment: CDR1 ENHRY and CDR2 SYGVKD. Trimming removed 0 bases from V and 6 bases from J; junction bases left unmatched: 7. This CDR3 has 16 residues. For the CDR3, the DNA is TGTGCCATCAGTGAGTCGGGGGACAGGGTTTTCGATACGCAGTATTTT. It translates to CAISESGDRVFDTQYF.

This chain uses TRBV5-1 with TRBJ2-7, with 12 bases aligning to TRBD1. CDR1 and CDR2 from the germline V gene are SGHRS and YFSETQ. This CDR3 comprises 15 residues. V gave up 6 bases and J gave up 6 bases; unmatched junction bases: 10. The CDR3 DNA reads TGCGCCAGCACCGATCGGGGGACAGGGGGCGCCGAGCAGTACTTC. It specifies CASTDRGTGGAEQYF. Looking up the rest from reference TRBV5-1 and TRBJ2-7 gives the full variable domain: KAGVTQTPRYLIKTRGQQVTLSCSPISGHRSVSWYQQTPGQGLQFLFEYFSETQRNKGNFPGRFSGRQFSNSRSEMNVSTLELGDSALYLCASTDRGTGGAEQYFGPGTRLTVT.

J is TRBJ1-1 and V is TRBV9; 7 nucleotides agree with TRBD1. J lost 1 base, V lost 4 bases, and 4 bases had no gene match. The CDR3 consists of 14 residues. CDR1 is SGDLS, CDR2 YYNGEE, per germline. Here the CDR3 reads CASSPRTGNTEAFF. The CDR3 region has the DNA TGTGCCAGCAGCCCCAGGACAGGGAACACTGAAGCTTTCTTT.

There are a few counts of this clone. The CDR3 DNA reads TGCAGCCGTATCTGGGACAGGAACGGCTACACCTTC. This translates into CSRIWDRNGYTF. The chain combines TRBV29-1 with TRBJ1-2; 8 nucleotides align to TRBD1. Germline CDR1 is SQVTM and CDR2 is ANQGSEA. With 8 bases clipped from V and 8 bases from J, the junction kept 10 bases outside the gene matches. The CDR3 has 12 amino acids.

For this clone: Other DNA sequences in the same sample also yield this CDR3. The CDR3 region is CASSRTGNTEAFF. As DNA, the CDR3 is TGTGCCAGCAGCCGGACAGGGAACACTGAAGCTTTCTTT. The rearrangement uses TRBV6-4 and TRBJ1-1, with TRBD1 identical over 7 bases. V lost 6 bases to trimming and J lost 1 base; unmatched junction nucleotides: 2. The CDR3 is 13 amino acids. Germline lookup yields CDR1 MRHNA and CDR2 SNTAGT.

V gene TRBV7-6 combines with J gene TRBJ1-1; tentatively, D is TRBD1 (6 bases). The germline V gene encodes CDR1 SGHVS and CDR2 FNYEAQ. The germline V and J ends were trimmed by 2 bases and 1 base, with 17 bases remaining between them. This CDR3 has 17 residues. This CDR3 is CASSLTRMGAENTEAFF. The CDR3 nucleotides are TGTGCCAGCAGCTTAACGAGAATGGGGGCCGAGAACACTGAAGCTTTCTTT.